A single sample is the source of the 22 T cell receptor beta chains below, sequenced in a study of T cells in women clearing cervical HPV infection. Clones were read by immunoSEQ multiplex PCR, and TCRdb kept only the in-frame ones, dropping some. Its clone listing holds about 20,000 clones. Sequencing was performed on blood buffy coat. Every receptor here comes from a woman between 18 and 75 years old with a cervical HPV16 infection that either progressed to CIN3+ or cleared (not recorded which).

Here the CDR3 reads CSARVTSGGYNEQFF. The DNA read from the CDR3 is TGCAGTGCTAGGGTAACTAGCGGGGGTTACAATGAG. The chain combines TRBV20-1 with TRBJ2-1; 11 nucleotides agree with TRBD2. The CDR3 extends 3 residues past the end of the read, so its final part is completed from the germline J gene. CDR1 and CDR2 (germline): DFQATT, SNEGSKA (reference sequence). Trimming cost V 3 bases and J 4 bases; bases outside gene matches: 5. This CDR3 comprises 15 residues.

CDR3 region: CSARLNLAGEVYNEQFF. The part of the CDR3 DNA that was read is TGCAGTGCTAGGCTCAACCTAGCGGGAGAGGTCTACAATGAG. The chain joins TRBV20-1 to TRBJ2-1, with 10 bases matching TRBD2. The read finishes 3 residues shy of the CDR3 end, and the germline J gene is used to complete it. There are 17 residues in the CDR3. The V and J ends lost 3 bases and 3 bases, in that order; junction bases with no gene match: 11. Germline CDR1 is DFQATT and CDR2 is SNEGSKA (reference sequence).

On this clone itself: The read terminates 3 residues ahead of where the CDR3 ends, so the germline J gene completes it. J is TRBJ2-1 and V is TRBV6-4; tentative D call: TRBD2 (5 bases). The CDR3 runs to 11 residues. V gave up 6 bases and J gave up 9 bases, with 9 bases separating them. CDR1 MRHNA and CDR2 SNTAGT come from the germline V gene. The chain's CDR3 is CASRGGGEQFF. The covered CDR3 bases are TGTGCCAGCAGAGGAGGCGGTGAG.

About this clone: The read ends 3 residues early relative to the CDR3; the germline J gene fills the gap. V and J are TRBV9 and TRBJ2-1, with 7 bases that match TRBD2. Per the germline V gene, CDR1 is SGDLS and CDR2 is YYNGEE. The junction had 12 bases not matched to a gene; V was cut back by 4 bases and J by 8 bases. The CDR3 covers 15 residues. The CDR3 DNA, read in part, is TGTGCCAGCAGCTTTCTCGGGACTAAGGTCGATGAG. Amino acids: CASSFLGTKVDE. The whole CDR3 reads CASSFLGTKVDEQFF.

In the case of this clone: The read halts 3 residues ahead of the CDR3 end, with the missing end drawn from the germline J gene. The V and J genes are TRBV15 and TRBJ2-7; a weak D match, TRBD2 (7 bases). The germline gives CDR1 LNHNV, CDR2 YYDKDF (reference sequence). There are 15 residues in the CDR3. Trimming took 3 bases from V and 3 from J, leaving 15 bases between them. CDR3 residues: CATSREGGVSYEQYF. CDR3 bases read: TGTGCCACCAGCAGGGAGGGGGGGGTTAGCTACGAG.

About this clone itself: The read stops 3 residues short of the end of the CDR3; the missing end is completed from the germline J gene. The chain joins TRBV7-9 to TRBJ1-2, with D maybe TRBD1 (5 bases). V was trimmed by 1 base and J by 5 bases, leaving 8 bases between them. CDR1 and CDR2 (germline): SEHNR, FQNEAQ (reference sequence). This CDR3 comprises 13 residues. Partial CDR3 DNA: TGTGCCAGCAGCTTAGACCCAGGGTATGGC. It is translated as CASSLDPGYG. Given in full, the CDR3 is CASSLDPGYGYTF.

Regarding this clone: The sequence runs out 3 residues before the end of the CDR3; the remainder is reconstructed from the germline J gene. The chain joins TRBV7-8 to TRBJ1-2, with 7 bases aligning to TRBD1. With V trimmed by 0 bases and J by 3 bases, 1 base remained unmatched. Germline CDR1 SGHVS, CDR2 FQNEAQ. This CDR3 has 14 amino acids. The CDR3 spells CASSLAGTDYGYTF. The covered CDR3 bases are TGTGCCAGCAGCTTAGCAGGGACAGACTATGGC.

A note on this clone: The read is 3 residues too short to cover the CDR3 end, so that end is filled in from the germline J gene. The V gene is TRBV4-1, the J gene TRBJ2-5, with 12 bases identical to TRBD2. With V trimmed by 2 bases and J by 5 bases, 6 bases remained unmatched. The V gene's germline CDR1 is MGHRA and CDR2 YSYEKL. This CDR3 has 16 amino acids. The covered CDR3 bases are TGCGCCAGCAGCCAAAACCCCGGGACTAGCGGGGAGACC. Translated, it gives CASSQNPGTSGET. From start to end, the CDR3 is CASSQNPGTSGETQYF.

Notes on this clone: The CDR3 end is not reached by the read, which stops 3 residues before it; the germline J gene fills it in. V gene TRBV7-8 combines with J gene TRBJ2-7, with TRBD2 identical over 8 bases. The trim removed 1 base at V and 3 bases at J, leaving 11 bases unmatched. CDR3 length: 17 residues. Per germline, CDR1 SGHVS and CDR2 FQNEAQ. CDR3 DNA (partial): TGTGCCAGCAGCTTAGTTGGAGCGGGAGAGAAGTACTACGAG. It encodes CASSLVGAGEKYYE. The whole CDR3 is CASSLVGAGEKYYEQYF.

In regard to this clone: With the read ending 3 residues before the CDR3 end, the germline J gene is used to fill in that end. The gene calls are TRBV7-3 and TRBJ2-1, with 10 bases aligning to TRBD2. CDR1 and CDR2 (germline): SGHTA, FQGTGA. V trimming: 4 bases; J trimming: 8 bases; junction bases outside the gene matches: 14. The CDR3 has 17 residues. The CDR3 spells CASSSTLQAGGAHEQFF. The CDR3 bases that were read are TGTGCCAGCAGCTCTACCCTCCAAGCGGGAGGGGCCCATGAG.

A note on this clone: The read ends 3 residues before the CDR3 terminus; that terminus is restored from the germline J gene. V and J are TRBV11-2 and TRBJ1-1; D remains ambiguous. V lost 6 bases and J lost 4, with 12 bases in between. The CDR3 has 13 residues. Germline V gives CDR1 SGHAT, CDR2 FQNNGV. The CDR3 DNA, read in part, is TGTGCCAGCAGACAGACCCGGGGCACTGAA. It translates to CASRQTRGTE. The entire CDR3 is CASRQTRGTEAFF.

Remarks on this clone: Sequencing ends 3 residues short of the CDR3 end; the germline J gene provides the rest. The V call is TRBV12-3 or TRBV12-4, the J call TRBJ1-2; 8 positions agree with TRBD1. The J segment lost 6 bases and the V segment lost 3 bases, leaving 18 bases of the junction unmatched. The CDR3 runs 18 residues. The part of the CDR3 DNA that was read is TGTGCCAGCAGTTTCGGGTCTGTACAGGGGGACTATATCCATGGC. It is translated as CASSFGSVQGDYIHG. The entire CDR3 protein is CASSFGSVQGDYIHGYTF.

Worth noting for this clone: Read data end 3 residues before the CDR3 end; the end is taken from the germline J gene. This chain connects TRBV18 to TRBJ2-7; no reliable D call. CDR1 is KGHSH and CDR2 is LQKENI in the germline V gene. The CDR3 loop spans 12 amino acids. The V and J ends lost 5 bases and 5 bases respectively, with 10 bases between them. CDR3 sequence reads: CASSAGSDEQYF. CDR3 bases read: TGTGCCAGCTCAGCCGGTTCCGACGAG.

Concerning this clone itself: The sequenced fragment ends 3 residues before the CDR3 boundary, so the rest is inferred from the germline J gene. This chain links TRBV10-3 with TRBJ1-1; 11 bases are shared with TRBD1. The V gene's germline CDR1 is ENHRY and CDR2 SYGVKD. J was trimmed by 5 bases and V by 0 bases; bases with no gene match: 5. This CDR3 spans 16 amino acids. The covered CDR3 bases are TGTGCCATCAGTGAGTCCCTTCGGGACAGGGGGACTGAA. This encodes CAISESLRDRGTE. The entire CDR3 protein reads CAISESLRDRGTEAFF.

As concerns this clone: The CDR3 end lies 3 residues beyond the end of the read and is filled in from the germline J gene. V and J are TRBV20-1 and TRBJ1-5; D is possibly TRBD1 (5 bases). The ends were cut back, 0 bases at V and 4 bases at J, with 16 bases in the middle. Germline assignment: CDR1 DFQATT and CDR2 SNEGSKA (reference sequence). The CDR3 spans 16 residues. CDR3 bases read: TGCAGTGCTAGAGATATTGGAAAAGGGGCGAATCAGCCC. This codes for CSARDIGKGANQP. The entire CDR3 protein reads CSARDIGKGANQPQHF.

The DNA read from the CDR3 is TGTGCCGTACGAGGGCGTACAGATACG. Amino acid sequence: CAVRGRTDT. The full CDR3 sequence reads CAVRGRTDTQYF. V and J are TRBV6-2 or TRBV6-3 and TRBJ2-3; a possible D gene is TRBD2 (5 bases). The read halts 3 residues ahead of the CDR3 end, with the missing end drawn from the germline J gene. V lost 11 bases and J 3 bases, leaving 12 bases between the germline ends. This CDR3 is 12 amino acids long. CDR1 is MNHEY, CDR2 SVGEGT, per germline.

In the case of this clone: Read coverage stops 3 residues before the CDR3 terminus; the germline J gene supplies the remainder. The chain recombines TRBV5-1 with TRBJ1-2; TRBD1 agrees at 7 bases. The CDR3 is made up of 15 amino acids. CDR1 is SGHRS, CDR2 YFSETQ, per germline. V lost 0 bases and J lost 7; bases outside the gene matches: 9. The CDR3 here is CASSLDRGGSSGYTF. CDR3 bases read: TGCGCCAGCAGCTTGGACAGGGGTGGGTCCTCTGGC. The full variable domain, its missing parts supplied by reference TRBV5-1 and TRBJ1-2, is KAGVTQTPRYLIKTRGQQVTLSCSPISGHRSVSWYQQTPGQGLQFLFEYFSETQRNKGNFPGRFSGRQFSNSRSEMNVSTLELGDSALYLCASSLDRGGSSGYTFGSGTRLTVV.

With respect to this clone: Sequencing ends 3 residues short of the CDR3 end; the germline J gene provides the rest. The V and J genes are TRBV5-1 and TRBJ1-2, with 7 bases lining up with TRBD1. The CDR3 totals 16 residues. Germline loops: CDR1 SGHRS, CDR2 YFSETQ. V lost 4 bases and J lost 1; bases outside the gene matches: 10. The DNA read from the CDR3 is TGCGCCAGCAGCCCAGGACAGGCCCCCATTAACTATGGC. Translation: CASSPGQAPINYG. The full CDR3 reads CASSPGQAPINYGYTF.

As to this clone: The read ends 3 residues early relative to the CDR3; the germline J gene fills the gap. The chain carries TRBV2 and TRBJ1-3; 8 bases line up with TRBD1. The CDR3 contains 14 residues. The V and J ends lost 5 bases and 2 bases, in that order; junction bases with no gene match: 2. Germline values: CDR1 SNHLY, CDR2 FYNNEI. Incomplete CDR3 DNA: TGTGCCAGCAGTACACAGGGGGCTGGAAACACC. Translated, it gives CASSTQGAGNT. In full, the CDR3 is CASSTQGAGNTIYF.

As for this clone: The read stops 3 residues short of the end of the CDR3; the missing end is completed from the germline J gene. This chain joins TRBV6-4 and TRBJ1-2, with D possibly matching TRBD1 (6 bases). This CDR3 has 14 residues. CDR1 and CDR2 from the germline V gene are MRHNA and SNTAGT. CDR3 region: CASSDSGRGGGYTF. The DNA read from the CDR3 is TGTGCCAGCAGTGACTCAGGCAGGGGCGGCGGC.

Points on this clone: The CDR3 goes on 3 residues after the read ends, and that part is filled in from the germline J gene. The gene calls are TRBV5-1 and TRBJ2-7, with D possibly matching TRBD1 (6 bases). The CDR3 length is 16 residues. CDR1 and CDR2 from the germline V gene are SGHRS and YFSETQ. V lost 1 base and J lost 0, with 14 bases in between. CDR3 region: CASSLISDRSSYEQYF. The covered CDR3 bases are TGCGCCAGCAGCTTGATCTCAGACAGGTCCTCCTACGAG.

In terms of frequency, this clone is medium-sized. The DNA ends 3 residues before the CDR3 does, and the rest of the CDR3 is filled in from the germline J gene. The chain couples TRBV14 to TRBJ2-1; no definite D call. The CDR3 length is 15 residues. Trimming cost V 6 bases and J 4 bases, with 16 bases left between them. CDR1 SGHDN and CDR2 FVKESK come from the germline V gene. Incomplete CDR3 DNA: TGTGCCAGCAGTACCTACCCTAGAAGTTACAATGAG. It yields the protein CASSTYPRSYNE. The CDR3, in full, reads CASSTYPRSYNEQFF.